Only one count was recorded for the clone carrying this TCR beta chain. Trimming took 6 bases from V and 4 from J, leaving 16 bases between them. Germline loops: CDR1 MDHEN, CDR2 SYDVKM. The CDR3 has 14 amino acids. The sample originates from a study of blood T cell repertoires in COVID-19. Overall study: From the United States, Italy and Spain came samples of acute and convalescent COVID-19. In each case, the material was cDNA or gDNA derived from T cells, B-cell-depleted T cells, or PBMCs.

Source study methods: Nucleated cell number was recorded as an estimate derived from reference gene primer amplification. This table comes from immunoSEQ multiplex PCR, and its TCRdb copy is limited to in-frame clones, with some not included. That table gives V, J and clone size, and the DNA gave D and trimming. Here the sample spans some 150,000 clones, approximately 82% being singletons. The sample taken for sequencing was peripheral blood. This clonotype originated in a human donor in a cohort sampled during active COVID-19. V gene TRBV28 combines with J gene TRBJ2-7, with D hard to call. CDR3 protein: CASSQNYGLYEQYF. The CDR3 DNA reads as TGTGCCAGCAGCCAGAACTATGGTCTTTACGAGCAGTACTTC. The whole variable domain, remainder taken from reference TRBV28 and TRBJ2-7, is DVKVTQSSRYLVKRTGEKVFLECVQDMDHENMFWYRQDPGLGLRLIYFSYDVKMKEKGDIPEGYSVSREKKERFSLILESASTNQTSMYLCASSQNYGLYEQYFGPGTRLTVT.